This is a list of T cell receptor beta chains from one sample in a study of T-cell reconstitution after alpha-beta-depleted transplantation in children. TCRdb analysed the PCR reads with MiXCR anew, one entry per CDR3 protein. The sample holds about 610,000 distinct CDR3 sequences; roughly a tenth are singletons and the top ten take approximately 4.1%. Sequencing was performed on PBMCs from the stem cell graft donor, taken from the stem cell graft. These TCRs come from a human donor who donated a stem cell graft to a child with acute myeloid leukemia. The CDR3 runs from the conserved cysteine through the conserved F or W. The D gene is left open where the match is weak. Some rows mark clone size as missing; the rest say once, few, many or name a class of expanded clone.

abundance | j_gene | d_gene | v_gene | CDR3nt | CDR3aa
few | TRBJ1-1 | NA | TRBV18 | TGTGCCAGCTCACCACAGGGAAAGAACACTGAAGCTTTCTTT | CASSPQGKNTEAFF
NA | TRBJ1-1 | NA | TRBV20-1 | TGCAGTGCTAGAGACAGGGTTGGCGCTTTCTTT | CSARDRVGAFF
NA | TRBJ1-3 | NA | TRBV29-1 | TGCAGCGTTGCGGGCAGTAACTCTGGAAACACCATATATTTT | CSVAGSNSGNTIYF
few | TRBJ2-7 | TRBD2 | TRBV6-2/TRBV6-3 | TGTGCCAGCAGATCTGGGACTAGCGCTACCTACGAGCAGTACTTC | CASRSGTSATYEQYF
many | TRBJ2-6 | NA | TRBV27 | TGTGCCAGCAGTTTTGGGGGCCTTGGAGCCAACGTCCTGACTTTC | CASSFGGLGANVLTF
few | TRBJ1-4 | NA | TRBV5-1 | TGCGCCAGCAGCTTGGCAGGGTCCACGGCGGAAAAACTGTTTTTT | CASSLAGSTAEKLFF
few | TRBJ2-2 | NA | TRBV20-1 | TGCAGTCCCTACAGAGCGGGCCACACCGGGGAGCTGTTTTTT | CSPYRAGHTGELFF
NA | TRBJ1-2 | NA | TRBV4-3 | TGCGCCAGCAGCCAAGATCGGGCTGTCCCTAACTATGGCTACACCTTC | CASSQDRAVPNYGYTF
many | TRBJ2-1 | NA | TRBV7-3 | TGTGCCAGCAGCCAAGCCCTATACAATGAGCAGTTCTTC | CASSQALYNEQFF
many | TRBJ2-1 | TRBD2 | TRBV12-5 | TGTGCTAGTGGTTTGAAAACTAGCGGATCCTACAATGAGCAGTTCTTC | CASGLKTSGSYNEQFF
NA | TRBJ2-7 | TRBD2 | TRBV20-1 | TGCAGTGCTCAACTAGCGGAAGAGCAGTACTTC | CSAQLAEEQYF
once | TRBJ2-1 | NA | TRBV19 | TGTGTCAGTAGAGGCAGTTACAATGAGCAGTTCTTC | CVSRGSYNEQFF
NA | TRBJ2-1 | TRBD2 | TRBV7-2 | TGTGCCAGCAGCTCACTCGGACTAGGAGATGAGCAGTTCTTC | CASSSLGLGDEQFF
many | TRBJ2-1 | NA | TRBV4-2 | TGTGCCAGCAGCCAACTACTGGACAATGAGCAGTTCTTC | CASSQLLDNEQFF
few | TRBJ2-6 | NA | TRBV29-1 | TGCAGCGTAGGGGGGCAGGGAGGCTCTGGGGCCAACGTCCTGACTTTC | CSVGGQGGSGANVLTF
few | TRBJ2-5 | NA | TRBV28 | TGTGCCAGCAGTCCATCAACCTTTTGGGAGACCCAGTACTTC | CASSPSTFWETQYF
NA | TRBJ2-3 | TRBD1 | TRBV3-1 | TGTGCCAGCAGCCGAGGACAGGGGGGCTCCACAGATACGCAGTATTTT | CASSRGQGGSTDTQYF
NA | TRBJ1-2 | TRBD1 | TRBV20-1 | TGCAGTGCTAGAGACGCACAGGGGGCTTGGTATGGCTACACCTTC | CSARDAQGAWYGYTF
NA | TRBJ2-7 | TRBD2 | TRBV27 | TGTGCCAGCAGTCCGCGCCTAACGGGAGGTGGTGGTTACGAGCAGTACTTC | CASSPRLTGGGGYEQYF
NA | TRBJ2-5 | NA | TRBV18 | TGTGCCAGCTCACCAGGGATCAACCAAGAGACCCAGTACTTC | CASSPGINQETQYF
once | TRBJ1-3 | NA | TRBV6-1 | TGTGCCATCAGTGAAAGCTCTGGAAACACCATATATTTT | CAISESSGNTIYF
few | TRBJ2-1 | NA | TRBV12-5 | TGTGCTAGTGGTCCTCTCCATGAGCAGTTCTTC | CASGPLHEQFF
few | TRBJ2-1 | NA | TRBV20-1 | TGCAGTGCTAGTTGGCAGGCGATTTTCTACAATGAGCAGTTCTTC | CSASWQAIFYNEQFF
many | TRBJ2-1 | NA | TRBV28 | TGTGCCAGCAGTATACCAAAGACTCGAAATGAGCAGTTCTTC | CASSIPKTRNEQFF
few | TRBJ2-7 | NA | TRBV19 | TGTGCCAGTAGTCCGTCCCGGGACATTTACGAGCAGTACTTC | CASSPSRDIYEQYF
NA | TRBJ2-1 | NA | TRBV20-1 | TGCAGTGCATCTAAAGAGGATGAGCAGTTCTTC | CSASKEDEQFF
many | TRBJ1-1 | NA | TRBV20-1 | TGCAGTGCTCCCAAGGGGGGACAATGGACTGAAGCTTTCTTT | CSAPKGGQWTEAFF
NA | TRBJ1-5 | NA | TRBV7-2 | TGTGCCAGCAGCTTAAAAACCGACTTGCCCCAGCATTTT | CASSLKTDLPQHF
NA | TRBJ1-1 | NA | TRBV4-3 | TGCGCCAGCAGCCAAGCAGGAGGGCCAGCTTTCTTT | CASSQAGGPAFF
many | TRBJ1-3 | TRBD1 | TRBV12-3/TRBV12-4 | TGTGCCAGCAGTATCCGGGACAGAAGAAACACCATATATTTT | CASSIRDRRNTIYF
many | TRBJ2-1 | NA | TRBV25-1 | TGTGCCAGCAGTACTCCCGCGTACAATGAGCAGTTCTTC | CASSTPAYNEQFF
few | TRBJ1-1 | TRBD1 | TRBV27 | TGTGCCAGCAGTTCACAGGGGACCTACACTGAAGCTTTCTTT | CASSSQGTYTEAFF
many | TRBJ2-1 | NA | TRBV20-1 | TGCAGTGCTAGAGTAGTGGGTGGAGGATGGGGTCGGGAGCAGTTCTTC | CSARVVGGGWGREQFF
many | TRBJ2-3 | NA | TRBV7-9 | TGTGCCAGCAGCTTAGGCATGACAACAGATACGCAGTATTTT | CASSLGMTTDTQYF
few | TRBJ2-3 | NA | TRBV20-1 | TGCAGTGCTAGAGCGCCGGGCGATACGCAGTATTTT | CSARAPGDTQYF
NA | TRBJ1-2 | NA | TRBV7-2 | TGTGCCAGCAGCTCGGGACGCACGGTCTATGGCTACACCTTC | CASSSGRTVYGYTF
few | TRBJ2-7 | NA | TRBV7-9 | TGTGCCAGCAGCCAACGGGACATTTCCTACGAGCAGTACTTC | CASSQRDISYEQYF
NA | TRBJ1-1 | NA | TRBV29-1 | TGCAGCGTTCGGAGGGGAAGTGATGAAGCTTTCTTT | CSVRRGSDEAFF
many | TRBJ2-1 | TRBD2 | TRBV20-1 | TGCAGTGCTGCCGGGACTAGCGGGAAGGTTGAGCAGTTCTTC | CSAAGTSGKVEQFF
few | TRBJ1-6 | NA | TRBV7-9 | TGTGCCAGCAGCTTAGGGGACCCACTTTCACCCCTCCACTTT | CASSLGDPLSPLHF
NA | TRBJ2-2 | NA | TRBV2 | TGTGCCAGCAGGACAGAGTTGACGGCCGGGGAGCTGTTTTTT | CASRTELTAGELFF
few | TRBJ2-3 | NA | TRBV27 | TGTGCCAGCACCTCGACACCCAAACCGGGCACAGATACGCAGTATTTT | CASTSTPKPGTDTQYF
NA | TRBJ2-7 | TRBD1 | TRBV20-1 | TGCAGTGCTAGAGATCTCCCCACAGGGGGAAGCGAGCAGTACTTC | CSARDLPTGGSEQYF
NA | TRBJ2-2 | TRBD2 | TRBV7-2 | TGTGCCAGCAGCAGGGGACTAGCGGGTAACACCGGGGAGCTGTTTTTT | CASSRGLAGNTGELFF
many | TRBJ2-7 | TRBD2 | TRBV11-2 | TGTGCCAGCAGCCCCCCTGCACTAGCGGGAAGAGTCGAGCAGTACTTC | CASSPPALAGRVEQYF
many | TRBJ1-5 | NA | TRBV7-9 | TGTGCCAGCAGTTCCGAACGCCCCAATCAGCCCCAGCATTTT | CASSSERPNQPQHF
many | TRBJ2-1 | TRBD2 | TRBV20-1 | TGCAGTGCAAAAACATGGGGAGGGGACAATGAGCAGTTCTTC | CSAKTWGGDNEQFF
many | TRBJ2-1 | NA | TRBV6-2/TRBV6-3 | TGTGCCAGCAATTCGCCCGGGCCCCTTCCCTACAATGAGCAGTTCTTC | CASNSPGPLPYNEQFF
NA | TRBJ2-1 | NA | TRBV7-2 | TGTGCCAGCACCCTTAGCAAGGCCTACAATGAGCAGTTCTTC | CASTLSKAYNEQFF
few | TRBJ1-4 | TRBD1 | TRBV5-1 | TGCGCCAGCAGCTCCGGGACAGGTGTCGAAAAACTGTTTTTT | CASSSGTGVEKLFF
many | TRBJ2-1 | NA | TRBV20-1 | TGCAGTGCTGCCCCGACCGGGACCGCTCGCAATGAGCAGTTCTTC | CSAAPTGTARNEQFF
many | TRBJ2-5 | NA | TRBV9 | TGTGCCAGCAGCGTAGTTGGTCAGCAAGAGACCCAGTACTTC | CASSVVGQQETQYF
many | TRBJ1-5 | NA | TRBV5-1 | TGCGCCAGCAGCTTGGTAGGGGGGAGCAATCAGCCCCAGCATTTT | CASSLVGGSNQPQHF
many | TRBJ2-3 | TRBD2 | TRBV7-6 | TGTGCCAGCAGCTTACCCCTAGCGGGAGGGAGCACAGATACGCAGTATTTT | CASSLPLAGGSTDTQYF
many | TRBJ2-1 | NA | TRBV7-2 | TGTGCCAGCAGCTTAATACTAGGGGGGGGTGAGCAGTTCTTC | CASSLILGGGEQFF